The 22 T cell receptor beta chains below all came from one sample that was sequenced in a study of CD8+ T cells in alopecia areata. Extraction of RNA preceded its reverse transcription into cDNA, which served as the sequencing template. Measured with immunoSEQ multiplex PCR; TCRdb has only the in-frame clones, and not every one. The sample lists 150,000 to 200,000 clones; about three fifths were seen once. Treatment described: oral pan-JAK inhibitor, 5-10 mg twice daily. The sample consisted of CD4+ T cells sorted from blood, taken at week 24, from a patient treated with tofacitinib. The source of these receptors is a human donor with alopecia areata.

The chain links TRBV5-6 to TRBJ1-1; D gene unclear. Germline CDR1 SGHDT, CDR2 YYEEEE. V lost 6 bases and J 7 bases, leaving 16 bases between the germline ends. The CDR3 totals 13 residues. The CDR3 nucleotides read TGTGCCAGCAACCGGTCCCCACTGAATGAAGCTTTCTTT. Amino acid sequence: CASNRSPLNEAFF. The full variable domain, its missing parts supplied by reference TRBV5-6 and TRBJ1-1, is DAGVTQSPTHLIKTRGQQVTLRCSPKSGHDTVSWYQQALGQGPQFIFQYYEEEERQRGNFPDRFSGHQFPNYSSELNVNALLLGDSALYLCASNRSPLNEAFFGQGTRLTVV.

The rearrangement joins TRBV29-1 to TRBJ2-4; tentatively, D is TRBD2 (5 bases). V lost 7 bases and J lost 5, with 9 bases in between. Germline CDR1 reads SQVTM; CDR2 reads ANQGSEA. The length of the CDR3 is 11 residues. The CDR3 DNA reads as TGCAGCGCTAAGAGGGAAAACATTCAGTACTTC. As protein: CSAKRENIQYF.

V usage is TRBV4-3 and J usage is TRBJ1-1; D gene uncertain. Trimming shortened V by 0 bases and J by 6 bases, and 5 bases separated the two germline ends. Germline values: CDR1 LGHNA, CDR2 YSLEER. The CDR3 sequence is 12 residues long. The CDR3 sequence: CASSQDRAEAFF. CDR3 nucleotides: TGCGCCAGCAGCCAAGACCGGGCTGAAGCTTTCTTT.

V and J are TRBV2 and TRBJ1-5; D may be TRBD1 (6 bases). The CDR3 has 13 residues. CDR1 is SNHLY, CDR2 FYNNEI, per germline. The V and J ends lost 4 bases and 13 bases respectively, with 17 bases between them. The CDR3 DNA sequence: TGTGCCAGCAGTGTGGGGGGGCGTGGGTCGCAGCATTTT. This sequence encodes CASSVGGRGSQHF.

This chain joins TRBV19 and TRBJ1-5; 12 bases agree with TRBD1. Germline trimming cut 5 bases from V and 3 bases from J; bases unmatched to any gene: 11. The CDR3 is 18 amino acids. CDR1 LNHDA and CDR2 SQIVND come from the germline V gene (reference sequence). The CDR3, as DNA: TGTGCCAGTAGTGCCGGGACAGGGGGCCGGGGGGCCAATCAGCCCCAGCATTTT. It encodes CASSAGTGGRGANQPQHF.

The chain joins TRBV29-1 to TRBJ2-7; D remains unclear. The CDR3 consists of 12 residues. CDR1 and CDR2 (germline): SQVTM, ANQGSEA. V gave up 3 bases and J gave up 5 bases, with 11 bases separating them. CDR3 sequence (DNA): TGCAGCGTTGATGCTACCCCGCACGAGCAGTACTTC. This gives the protein CSVDATPHEQYF.

V is TRBV6-6 and J is TRBJ1-2; a weak D match, TRBD1 (5 bases). CDR1 MNHNY and CDR2 SVGAGI come from the germline V gene (reference sequence). The length of the CDR3 is 12 residues. Trimming pared 4 bases from V and 8 bases from J, leaving 11 bases between. The CDR3, as DNA: TGTGCCAGCAGTTTGGGACCCAGAGGCTACACCTTC. Amino acid sequence: CASSLGPRGYTF.

The V call is TRBV9, the J call TRBJ1-1; tentatively, D is TRBD1 (5 bases). V lost 4 bases and J 4 bases, leaving 11 bases between the germline ends. The CDR3 is made up of 13 amino acids. Germline loops: CDR1 SGDLS, CDR2 YYNGEE. In DNA form, the CDR3 reads TGTGCCAGCAGCCCCCTCGGGGCCACTGAAGCTTTCTTT. Encoded protein: CASSPLGATEAFF. Together with reference TRBV9 and TRBJ1-1, the CDR3 gives the full variable domain: DSGVTQTPKHLITATGQRVTLRCSPRSGDLSVYWYQQSLDQGLQFLIQYYNGEERAKGNILERFSAQQFPDLHSELNLSSLELGDSALYFCASSPLGATEAFFGQGTRLTVV.

The rearrangement uses TRBV5-4 and TRBJ1-1, with TRBD1 matching 8 bases. Germline V gives CDR1 SGHNT, CDR2 YYREEE (reference sequence). The CDR3 loop spans 18 amino acids. Trimming at V came to 2 bases and at J to 0 bases, leaving 12 bases not matched to a gene. Written as DNA, the CDR3 is TGTGCCAGCAGCTTTTCAAGTCTGGCGGGACAGGTGAACACTGAAGCTTTCTTT. This gives the protein CASSFSSLAGQVNTEAFF.

J is TRBJ1-1 and V is TRBV9; TRBD1 aligns across 8 bases. This CDR3 comprises 17 residues. After removal of 0 bases from V and 3 bases from J, the junction contained 10 bases not matched to a gene. Germline V CDR1 and CDR2: SGDLS, YYNGEE. The CDR3 DNA sequence: TGTGCCAGCAGCGTAGACGGGACAGGCTCCCTTTACACTGAAGCTTTCTTT. This encodes CASSVDGTGSLYTEAFF.

The rearrangement joins TRBV27 to TRBJ2-5; tentative D call: TRBD2 (6 bases). CDR1 is MNHEY and CDR2 is SMNVEV in the germline V gene (reference sequence). The CDR3 sequence is 15 residues long. Deletions cut 1 base from V and 5 bases from J, with 14 bases between. CDR3 DNA: TGTGCCAGCAGTTTATGGGCGGGGTTGGGGGAGACCCAGTACTTC. It yields the protein CASSLWAGLGETQYF.

The chain links TRBV6-5 to TRBJ2-7, with 7 bases aligning to TRBD2. Trimming took 2 bases from V and 3 from J; bases not matched to a gene: 4. The CDR3 spans 14 residues. Germline-derived CDR1 and CDR2 are MNHEY and SVGAGI. CDR3 sequence: CASSYQRGNYEQYF. For the CDR3, the DNA is TGTGCCAGCAGTTACCAGCGGGGCAACTACGAGCAGTACTTC.

The chain combines TRBV4-3 with TRBJ2-2; D not certain. Trimming took off 3 bases at V and 5 bases at J, with 16 bases between the two ends. CDR3 size: 16 residues. The germline gives CDR1 LGHNA, CDR2 YSLEER. The CDR3 DNA is TGCGCCAGCAGCCATGTCTCCAGGACGGCGACCGGGGAGCTGTTTTTT. Translation gives CASSHVSRTATGELFF.

This chain joins TRBV23-1 and TRBJ2-6; tentatively, D is TRBD1 (5 bases). TRBV23-1 is designated an ORF whose function remains uncertain. V lost 4 bases and J lost 0, with 13 bases in between. The CDR3 totals 17 residues. CDR3 residues: CASSLRADHSGANVLTF. Written as DNA, the CDR3 is TGCGCCAGCAGTCTCAGGGCCGATCACTCTGGGGCCAACGTCCTGACTTTC.

The chain joins TRBV30 to TRBJ2-7; D unclear. Germline V gene sequence: CDR1 GTSNPN, CDR2 SVGIG (reference sequence). There are 12 residues in the CDR3. V was pared by 0 bases and J by 7 bases, with 10 bases between. The CDR3 coding sequence is TGTGCCTGGAGTGTGGATCGCCTGGAGCAGTACTTC. Translated, it gives CAWSVDRLEQYF.

The V call is TRBV7-8, the J call TRBJ2-3; TRBD1 matches at 7 bases. Germline values: CDR1 SGHVS, CDR2 FQNEAQ. The CDR3 runs to 14 residues. V dropped 6 bases and J dropped 1; count of bases not matched to a gene: 4. CDR3 nucleotides: TGTGCCAGCAGTGACAGGGTTGGCACAGATACGCAGTATTTT. It encodes CASSDRVGTDTQYF.

The chain joins TRBV13 to TRBJ1-4, with D unresolved. Germline loops: CDR1 PRHDT, CDR2 FYEKMQ (reference sequence). Trimming took off 4 bases at V and 13 bases at J, with 10 bases between the two ends. This CDR3 has 11 residues. The CDR3 DNA is TGTGCCAGCAGCTCCCGGGGAGCACTGTTTTTT. It specifies CASSSRGALFF.

V gene TRBV9 combines with J gene TRBJ2-2, with D tentatively TRBD1 (6 bases). V lost 3 bases to trimming and J lost 0 bases, with 12 bases between them. The CDR3 extends over 16 amino acids. Germline loops: CDR1 SGDLS, CDR2 YYNGEE. The CDR3 here is CASSARQASNTGELFF. The CDR3 nucleotides read TGTGCCAGCAGCGCTCGACAGGCGTCGAACACCGGGGAGCTGTTTTTT.

This rearrangement joins TRBV5-6 to TRBJ1-2; no definite D call. V dropped 0 bases and J dropped 7 bases, with 4 bases sitting between them. The CDR3 extends over 11 amino acids. CDR1 and CDR2 (germline): SGHDT, YYEEEE. For the CDR3, the DNA is TGTGCCAGCAGCTTGGGGCCTGGCTACACCTTC. Translation gives CASSLGPGYTF.

This rearrangement joins TRBV23-1 to TRBJ1-1; D gene unclear. TRBV23-1 counts as an open reading frame of uncertain function. The CDR3 contains 14 residues. V was trimmed by 6 bases and J by 3 bases, leaving 14 bases between them. As DNA, the CDR3 is TGCGCCAGCAGGCGTTTGTTCAATCACACTGAAGCTTTCTTT. Translating gives CASRRLFNHTEAFF.

The chain has TRBV5-1 and TRBJ2-1, with 11 bases lining up with TRBD2. CDR1 SGHRS and CDR2 YFSETQ come from the germline V gene. The CDR3 is made up of 15 amino acids. J lost 9 bases, V lost 2 bases, and 7 bases had no gene match. The CDR3 region is CASSLDLTSGGEQFF. CDR3 nucleotide sequence: TGCGCCAGCAGCTTAGACTTAACTAGCGGGGGTGAGCAGTTCTTC.

CDR3 DNA sequence: TGTGCCAGCAGTTATCTGGGACAGGGGAATTCACCCCTCCACTTT. Translated: CASSYLGQGNSPLHF. The V call is TRBV27, the J call TRBJ1-6; TRBD1 matches at 10 bases. The CDR3 spans 15 residues. Germline V CDR1 and CDR2: MNHEY, SMNVEV (reference sequence). V shed 4 bases and J 7 bases; nucleotides not matched to a gene: 4.